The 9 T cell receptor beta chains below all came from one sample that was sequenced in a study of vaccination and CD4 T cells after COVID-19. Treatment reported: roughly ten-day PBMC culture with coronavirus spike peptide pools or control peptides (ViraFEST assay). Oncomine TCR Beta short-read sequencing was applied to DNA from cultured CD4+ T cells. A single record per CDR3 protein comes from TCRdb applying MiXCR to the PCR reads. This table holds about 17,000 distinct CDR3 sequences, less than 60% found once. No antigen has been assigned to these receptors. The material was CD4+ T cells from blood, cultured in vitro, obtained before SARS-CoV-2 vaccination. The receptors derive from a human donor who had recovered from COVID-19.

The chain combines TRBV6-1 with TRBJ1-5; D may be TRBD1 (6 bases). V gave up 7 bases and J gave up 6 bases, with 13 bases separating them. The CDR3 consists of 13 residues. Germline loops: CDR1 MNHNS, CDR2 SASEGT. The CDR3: CASTGRGGQPQHF. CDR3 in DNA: TGTGCCAGCACCGGCAGGGGAGGTCAGCCCCAGCATTTT.

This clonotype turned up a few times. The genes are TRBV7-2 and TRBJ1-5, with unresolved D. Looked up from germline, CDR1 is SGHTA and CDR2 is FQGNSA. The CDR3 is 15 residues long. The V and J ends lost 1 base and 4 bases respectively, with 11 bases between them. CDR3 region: CASSLEVGFNQPQHF. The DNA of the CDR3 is TGTGCCAGCAGCTTAGAAGTAGGGTTTAATCAGCCCCAGCATTTT.

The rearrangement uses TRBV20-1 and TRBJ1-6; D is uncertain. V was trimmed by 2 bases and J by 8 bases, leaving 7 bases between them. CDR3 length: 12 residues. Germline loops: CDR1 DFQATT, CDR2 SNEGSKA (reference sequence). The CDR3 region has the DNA TGCAGTGCTAGAAGGCCTTATTCACCCCTCCACTTT. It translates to CSARRPYSPLHF.

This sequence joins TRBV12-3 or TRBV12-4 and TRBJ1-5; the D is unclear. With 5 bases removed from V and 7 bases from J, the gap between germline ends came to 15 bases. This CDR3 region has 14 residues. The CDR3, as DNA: TGTGCCAGCAGTCCCGTTTTTGCACGCCAGCCCCAGCATTTT. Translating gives CASSPVFARQPQHF.

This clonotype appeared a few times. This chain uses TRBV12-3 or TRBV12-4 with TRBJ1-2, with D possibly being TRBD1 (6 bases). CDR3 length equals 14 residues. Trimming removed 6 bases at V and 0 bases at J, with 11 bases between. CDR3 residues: CASRVTGANYGYTF. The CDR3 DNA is TGTGCCAGCAGGGTGACAGGAGCTAACTATGGCTACACCTTC.

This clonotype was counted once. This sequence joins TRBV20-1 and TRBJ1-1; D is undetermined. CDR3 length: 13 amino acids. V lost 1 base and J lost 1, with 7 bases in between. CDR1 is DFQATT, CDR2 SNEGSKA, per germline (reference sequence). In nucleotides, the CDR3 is TGCAGTGCTAGAGTGAATTGGAACACTGAAGCTTTCTTT. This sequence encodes CSARVNWNTEAFF.

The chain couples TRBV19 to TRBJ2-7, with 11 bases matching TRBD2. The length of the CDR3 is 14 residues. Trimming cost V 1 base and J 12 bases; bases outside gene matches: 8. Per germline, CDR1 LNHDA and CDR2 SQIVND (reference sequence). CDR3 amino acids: CASSIGGPSGRTYF. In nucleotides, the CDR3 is TGTGCCAGTAGTATAGGGGGTCCTAGCGGGAGGACGTACTTC.

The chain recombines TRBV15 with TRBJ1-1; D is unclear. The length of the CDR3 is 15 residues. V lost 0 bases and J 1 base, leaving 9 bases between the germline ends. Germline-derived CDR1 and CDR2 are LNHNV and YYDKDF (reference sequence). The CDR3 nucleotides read TGTGCCACCAGCAGAGATCGGTCTGGGAACACTGAAGCTTTCTTT. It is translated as CATSRDRSGNTEAFF.

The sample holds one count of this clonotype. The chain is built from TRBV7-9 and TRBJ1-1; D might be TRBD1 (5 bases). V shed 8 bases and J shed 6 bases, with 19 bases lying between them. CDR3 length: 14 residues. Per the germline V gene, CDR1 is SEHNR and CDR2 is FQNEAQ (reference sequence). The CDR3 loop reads CASSGGGILPEAFF. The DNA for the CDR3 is TGTGCCAGCTCCGGGGGAGGGATACTCCCTGAAGCTTTCTTT.